These T cell receptor beta chains were read from a single sample in a study of T cells in Graves' hyperthyroidism and ophthalmopathy. TCRdb called the multiplex PCR reads again in MiXCR, with one record for every CDR3 protein. The table lists almost 500,000 distinct CDR3 sequences, about 20% of them singletons. Sequenced input: blood. The receptors were sampled from a woman in her seventies with Graves' ophthalmopathy. Both conserved end residues are part of each CDR3. D genes are given only for firm matches. Only some rows state a clone size, as once, few, many or a class for expanded clones.

J	size	D	length	V	DNA	CDR3
TRBJ1-2	-	-	11	TRBV20-1	TGCAGTGCCAGGATTAACTATGGCTACACCTTC	CSARINYGYTF
TRBJ2-2	many	-	15	TRBV6-1	TGTGCCAGCAGTGAATTTGCTAGTGGGCGGGAGGAGCTGTTTTTT	CASSEFASGREELFF
TRBJ2-2	-	-	16	TRBV19	TGTGCCAGTAGTATCTGGCAGGGGCCAAGTGGCGGGGAGCTGTTTTTT	CASSIWQGPSGGELFF
TRBJ2-6	few	-	16	TRBV6-5	TGTGCCAGCAGTTACGAGGGTTGGTCTGGGGCCAACGTCCTGACTTTC	CASSYEGWSGANVLTF
TRBJ2-3	-	-	15	TRBV20-1	TGCAGTGCTAGACCGTGGGGGAGTAGTGCAGATACGCAGTATTTT	CSARPWGSSADTQYF
TRBJ1-1	-	-	14	TRBV18	TGTGCCAGCTCACCATCGGGCCTGAACACTGAAGCTTTCTTT	CASSPSGLNTEAFF
TRBJ2-6	few	-	15	TRBV2	TGTGCCAGCAGTGCCGCGGGGTGTGGGGCCAACGTCCTGACTTTC	CASSAAGCGANVLTF
TRBJ2-5	-	TRBD1	16	TRBV11-2	TGTGCCAGCAGCTTCGGGTGGGGACAGCGGTCGGAGACCCAGTACTTC	CASSFGWGQRSETQYF
TRBJ1-1	many	-	11	TRBV28	TGTGCCAGCATTGAGGGGACTGAAGCTTTCTTT	CASIEGTEAFF
TRBJ2-1	once	TRBD2	17	TRBV9	TGTGCCAGCAGCCTGCGGACTAGCGGGTCCCAAGCCAATGAGCAGTTCTTC	CASSLRTSGSQANEQFF
TRBJ1-1	few	-	17	TRBV6-5	TGTGCCAGCAGTTACCGAAATACAGGGTTTGGGCTCACTGAAGCTTTCTTT	CASSYRNTGFGLTEAFF
TRBJ1-2	few	-	15	TRBV29-1	TGCAGCGTTGATTTAGGAATCACATCTAACTATGGCTACACCTTC	CSVDLGITSNYGYTF
TRBJ1-1	many	TRBD1	15	TRBV20-1	TGCAGTGCAGCCCCGACAGGGGGCATGAGCACTGAAGCTTTCTTT	CSAAPTGGMSTEAFF
TRBJ1-2	few	TRBD1	15	TRBV12-3/TRBV12-4	TGTGCCAGCAGTCCCTGGGACAGCCCTTCTTATGGCTACACCTTC	CASSPWDSPSYGYTF
TRBJ2-1	few	-	15	TRBV6-1	TGTGCCAGCAGCCCAACGGGTTCCTACTACAATGAGCAGTTCTTC	CASSPTGSYYNEQFF
TRBJ1-1	few	TRBD1	12	TRBV5-1	TGCGCCAGCAACCCCGGGACAGGCGAAGCTTTCTTT	CASNPGTGEAFF
TRBJ2-1	few	-	13	TRBV30	TGTGCCTGGAGTGGGTCTAGCAATATTGAGCAGTTCTTC	CAWSGSSNIEQFF
TRBJ1-5	-	-	12	TRBV7-2	TGTGCCAGCAGCCAGCCAGGTCAGCCCCAGCATTTT	CASSQPGQPQHF
TRBJ2-1	-	TRBD2	19	TRBV24-1	TGTGCCACCAGTGATTCGGGACTAGCGGGAGGGAGCTCCTACAATGAGCAGTTCTTC	CATSDSGLAGGSSYNEQFF
TRBJ1-1	few	TRBD1	16	TRBV10-3	TGTGCCATCAGTGAACAGGGGGCCCTCTCGGGGGCTGAAGCTTTCTTT	CAISEQGALSGAEAFF
TRBJ2-1	few	TRBD2	13	TRBV6-1	TGTGCCAGCAGTGAATTGACTAGCGGGGAGCAGTTCTTC	CASSELTSGEQFF
TRBJ2-7	-	TRBD1	17	TRBV20-1	TGCAGTGCTTGGGACAGGGGGCGAAAAATAGGCTCCTACGAGCAGTACTTC	CSAWDRGRKIGSYEQYF
TRBJ1-2	few	-	11	TRBV30	TGTGCCTGGAGCCCCGGGGGGGGCTACACCTTC	CAWSPGGGYTF
TRBJ2-1	-	-	11	TRBV6-1	TGTGCCAGCAGTGACCGGGACTTGCAGTTCTTC	CASSDRDLQFF
TRBJ1-3	many	-	13	TRBV10-3	TGTGCCATCAGTGGCGGCTCCGGAAACACCATATATTTT	CAISGGSGNTIYF
TRBJ2-5	-	-	14	TRBV12-3/TRBV12-4	TGTGCCAGCAGAAAACAAAGCGGGCAAGCGACCCAGTACTTC	CASRKQSGQATQYF
TRBJ1-1	-	TRBD1	13	TRBV19	TGTGCCAGTGCCCACAGGGGGAACACTGAAACTTTCTTT	CASAHRGNTETFF
TRBJ2-2	many	-	12	TRBV28	TGTGCCAGCGGAAAAAACACCGGGGAGCTGTTTTTT	CASGKNTGELFF
TRBJ1-2	many	-	16	TRBV2	TGTGCCAGCAGGTCTCCTCGGAGGACAGAGGACTATGGCTACACCTTC	CASRSPRRTEDYGYTF
TRBJ2-1	-	-	14	TRBV27	TGTGCCAGCAGTTTTAGAGCCATCTACAATGAGCAGTTCTTC	CASSFRAIYNEQFF
TRBJ2-7	many	TRBD2	14	TRBV2	TGTGCCAGCAGTGATAGAAGCGGGGGGTACGAGCAGTACTTC	CASSDRSGGYEQYF
TRBJ2-1	many	TRBD1	15	TRBV20-1	TGCAGTGCTAGACTCGGGACAGGGTCCTACAATGAGCAGTTCTTC	CSARLGTGSYNEQFF
TRBJ2-7	-	-	11	TRBV3-1	TGTGCCAGCAGCCAACGAGTAGAGCAGTACTTC	CASSQRVEQYF